The present T cell receptor beta chain was sequenced within a study of cytomegalovirus exposure and HLA in healthy donors (dated by TCRdb to about 2017). At the level of the whole study: According to an earlier analysis of a few hundred of the donors, 150 million to 200 million T cells yielded 117 million unique TCR beta sequences and roughly 280 Gb of sequence data. An early release that covered fewer than 750 HLA-typed donors contained 250 to 350 gigabases of sequencing data and some 87 million unique TCR sequences. Of the 398 genotyped donors, about 80% fell in the genetic ancestry cluster associated with self-reported Caucasian donors. The study aimed to test whether cataloging public T cell receptors could reveal signatures of past pathogen exposure. Using immunosequencing, the study profiled T cell repertoires from fewer than 850 subjects and related those repertoires to cytomegalovirus serostatus. Besides the first cohort of around 700 subjects, a separate validation cohort made up of 120 different subjects was used. High-throughput TCR immunosequencing, statistical association of individual TCRs with disease status, and machine learning were combined to predict cytomegalovirus infection status. A later analysis re-examined previously published TCR beta repertoires from hundreds of donors and added high-resolution HLA genotyping to investigate patterns of TCR occurrence. The later analysis used no new phenotypic data to find candidate immune exposures, relying instead on TCR beta sequences and their occurrence across donors. An earlier analysis of several hundred of the donors applied high-throughput TCR beta sequencing to assess whether each TCR beta V gene segment acted as functional or pseudogenic. Alongside the repertoire data, information on donor age, sex, ethnicity and CMV serostatus was compiled. A later genetic analysis used genome-wide SNP genotypes for about three fifths of the roughly 700 donors, treating that subset as a discovery cohort. Every repertoire in the discovery cohort had been generated on one and the same sequencing platform. HLA typing included class I and class II loci at four-digit resolution. Typing coverage varied by locus: about 620-630 donors for A, B, C, DRB1 and DQB1; roughly 500 for DQA1; around 570 for DPA1; approximately 490 for DPB1. Several DR-DQ haplotypes were handled as single units for association and clustering because linkage in the cohort was strong. On average, about 240,000 unique TCR beta nucleotide sequences were sequenced per donor among several hundred genotyped donors of the cohort, with roughly 18% of those sequences being non-productive. Findings and caveats that apply to the study as a whole: According to a later analysis, parvovirus B19, influenza, CMV and Epstein-Barr virus appeared linked to several top co-occurrence clusters. A further reported finding was that TCR beta sequences accurately predicted the HLA-A and HLA-B alleles for most subjects in the first cohort. Roughly uniform sequencing depth across donors was assumed in presence/absence analyses, although this assumption may not hold. In vitro tests confirmed that a few of the cytomegalovirus-associated TCR beta chains recognize cytomegalovirus antigens. Because HLA typing was missing for some donors at each locus, association tests included only the typed subset. In a later genetic analysis, a missense DCLRE1C variant was associated with V-gene and J-gene trimming of TCR beta chains, and the association was replicated in an independent cohort. According to a later analysis, most CMV-associated TCR beta chains appeared to be HLA-restricted, and the HLA associations seemed to be driven largely by CMV exposure. The classifier was reported to diagnose cytomegalovirus status with high specificity and sensitivity in both the original cohort and the validation cohort. Broadly in line with IMGT annotations, most TCR beta V segments showed up in productive rearrangements about 87% or about 30% of the time in an earlier analysis of approximately 640 of the donors. In this cohort, only TCR beta chains were sequenced, and detectable features were limited by the absence of alpha or paired-chain data. Compared with the 666-donor mean, donors in an Asian-associated ancestry cluster had fewer N-insertions in productive TCRs, according to a later genetic analysis. Because counts were too low, fewer than 20 rarely observed V segments, including chromosome 9 orphons, were excluded from the earlier analysis of some 540 of the donors. Correlated functional status among segregating V segments might be attributable to linkage disequilibrium, but an unknown experimental factor could not be ruled out. Because the 87-base-pair reads could not distinguish some IMGT-functional V segments, including TRBV6-2 and TRBV6-3, those segments were excluded. At a false discovery rate of 0.05, a later analysis linked 16,951 TCR beta sequences to specific HLA alleles. The authors suggested that the approach could potentially be generalized to other disease states and immunological phenotypes. Immune exposure information for the cohort was limited to CMV serostatus. When HLA alleles, especially DR and DQ, strongly co-occurred, TCR associations were difficult to assign to individual alleles. A cluster of highly shared sequence variants was judged likely to be a technical artifact of the sequencing pipeline. While some public TCRs were present in many individuals, most TCR sequences turned up only very rarely across donors. The study listed 150 to 200 TCR beta chains as associated with cytomegalovirus. According to a later analysis, TCR association rates differed among HLA loci, with DRB1 alleles showing the most associated TCRs and HLA-C alleles showing the fewest. A later analysis found that HLA-associated TCR beta chains were more clonally expanded and had lower generation probabilities than equally common non-associated chains.

The cohort consisted of some 670 healthy bone marrow donors. At the time of sampling, every cohort member was nominally healthy, though immune exposures that went unrecorded were likely present. The donor was CMV seropositive and belonged to the group of some 290 seropositive cohort members. A peripheral blood sample was collected from each donor, and TCR beta sequencing was performed on peripheral blood mononuclear cells. Genomic DNA was extracted from the blood cell samples with the Qiagen DNeasy Blood Extraction Kit. According to the germline V gene, CDR1 reads SNHLY and CDR2 reads FYNNEI. The germline V and J ends show losses of 5 bases and 2 bases respectively, and no gene match explains 5 bases of the junction. The CDR3 sequence holds 14 residues, the cysteine and phenylalanine included. This entry keeps only the CDR3 DNA: 42 bases, framed from base 1. The library was produced with the immunoSEQ multiplex PCR assay. A mixture of 60 forward primers for TCR Vbeta segments and 13 reverse primers for TCR Jbeta segments was used in the multiplex PCR. The CDR3 region of rearranged TCR beta genes was amplified from genomic DNA by a multiplex PCR assay. The amplified TCR beta libraries were sequenced on the Illumina HiSeq System as 87-base-pair reads. The paper's processing steps were these. In a later analysis, tens of millions of unique TCR beta chains were counted across the roughly 610 repertoires, and approximately 9.9 million of these chains were shared by at least two donors. To remove PCR and sequencing errors, raw reads were error-corrected and collapsed into unique sequences using a nearest-neighbor algorithm that merged closely related sequences. To assign V, D and J gene segments, CDR3 sequences were aligned to IMGT reference sequences. Each retained sequence needed at least a six-nucleotide match to both a V gene segment and a J gene segment. A rearrangement was called productive if the CDR3 had no stop codons and remained in frame with V and J, and every other rearrangement was called non-productive. Following IMGT convention, CDR3 was defined as the stretch from the second conserved V-encoded cysteine up to the conserved J-encoded phenylalanine. The earlier analysis of about 530 of the donors excluded any sequence lacking an unambiguous match to a single V gene segment. In an earlier analysis of approximately 550 of the donors, V segments were called functional above 56.7% productive rearrangements and were called segregating when the between-donor standard deviation exceeded 5%. A statistical classification framework was developed to diagnose cytomegalovirus status using the catalog of TCR beta chain sequences. A later analysis assigned V and J genes by comparing TCR nucleotide sequences with IMGT/GENE-DB human TR gene sequences. The TCRdist pipeline was used in a later analysis to assign CDR3 sequences and most-parsimonious VDJ recombination scenarios. In a later analysis, each TCR beta chain was defined by its CDR3 amino acid sequence together with its V-gene family, and reads without a unique V-gene family were excluded. A later analysis removed several hundred highly shared, low-generation-probability nucleotide sequences to deal with suspected cross-contamination and a sequencing artifact. In a later analysis, a clonal expansion index was calculated for each public chain from normalized within-repertoire ranks of inferred template counts. A later analysis computed generation probabilities with a VDJ recombination model fitted to out-of-frame rearrangements, and checked the results against IGoR. In a later analysis, TCR-TCR, TCR-HLA and TCR-CMV co-occurrence was scored with hypergeometric tests, and a repertoire-size bias correction was applied to TCR pairs. In a later analysis, false discovery rates were estimated by permuting HLA or CMV assignments 20 times. In a later analysis, co-occurring TCRs were grouped using DBSCAN, and TCRdist sequence similarity was added for clustering within HLA-allele-positive subsets. For co-occurrence clustering, repertoires with fewer than 30,000 or more than 120,000 public chains were excluded, along with about five repertoires with anomalous nucleotide sharing. Sourced from immuneACCESS, this table was stored by TCRdb with only in-frame sequences that have V and J called. A share of the clones is absent; for the studies checked, an unresolved V gene accounts for under half, and the remainder has no known explanation. The V and J calls and clone size are taken from that table; D and trimming were inferred from the DNA. The sample table shows a few hundred thousand clones, and 81% are seen once. The ten top clones hold about 7.5% of the sample.

As for this clone: No cognate antigen has been identified for it. Base qualities were left out, and no much larger clone turns up one base away.

The clonotype was recovered from a woman aged 55-69 years in good health and CMV-seropositive. In this chain, TRBV2 is recombined with TRBJ2-7; 8 central nucleotides agree with TRBD2. Sequencing was carried out using PBMCs. The DNA sequence reads TGTGCCAGCAGTCAGGGACTAGAACCCTACGAGCAGTACTTC. Translation gives CASSQGLEPYEQYF.